A single sample is the source of the 24 T cell receptor beta chains below, sequenced in a study of chemoradiotherapy in HPV16-positive cancers. This table comes from immunoSEQ multiplex PCR, and its TCRdb copy is limited to in-frame clones, with some not included. This repertoire shows approximately 4,600 clones, approximately 87% found once; its top ten account for about 3%. Sampling took place from a patient who underwent chemoradiotherapy. These receptors originate from a human donor with HPV-associated anogenital cancer.

The rearrangement joins TRBV11-2 to TRBJ2-1; TRBD2 aligns across 16 bases. Germline CDR1 is SGHAT and CDR2 is FQNNGV. After removal of 5 bases from V and 2 bases from J, the junction contained 3 bases not matched to a gene. The CDR3 runs 17 residues. The CDR3 DNA reads TGTGCCAGCAGCCTCGGGACTAGCGGGGGGGCCTACAATGAGCAGTTCTTC. Its protein product is CASSLGTSGGAYNEQFF.

The chain recombines TRBV29-1 with TRBJ2-5, with TRBD1 matching over 9 bases. The DNA matches TRBJ2-7 better at its end, which makes the J call doubtful. The germline V gene encodes CDR1 SQVTM and CDR2 ANQGSEA. The CDR3 is made up of 14 amino acids. The CDR3: CSVAPGQGSGEQYF. The CDR3 nucleotides are TGCAGCGTTGCACCGGGACAGGGCTCCGGCGAGCAGTACTTC.

The chain employs TRBV6-6 and TRBJ1-1, with 9 bases lining up with TRBD1. The CDR3 runs 14 residues. CDR1 MNHNY and CDR2 SVGAGI come from the germline V gene (reference sequence). Trimming cost V 6 bases and J 5 bases; bases outside gene matches: 7. CDR3 in DNA: TGTGCCAGCAGGCCTACAGGGGGCGGTACTGAAGCTTTCTTT. Its translation: CASRPTGGGTEAFF.

V usage is TRBV6-1 and J usage is TRBJ1-2; 10 bases agree with TRBD1. Germline V gene lookup returns CDR1 MNHNS and CDR2 SASEGT. Trimming cost V 2 bases and J 1 base; bases outside gene matches: 1. The CDR3 covers 15 residues. The CDR3 reads CASSERTGGNYGYTF. Written as DNA, the CDR3 is TGTGCCAGCAGTGAAAGGACAGGGGGTAACTATGGCTACACCTTC.

This clone was seen only once. V is TRBV11-3 and J is TRBJ1-6, with D tentatively TRBD1 (5 bases). Trimming took off 4 bases at V and 10 bases at J, with 14 bases between the two ends. The length of the CDR3 is 14 residues. From germline, CDR1 is SGHNT and CDR2 YENEEA. The CDR3 sequence: CASSYGVGGSPLHF. CDR3 nucleotide sequence: TGTGCCAGCAGCTATGGCGTGGGGGGGTCACCCCTCCACTTT.

The chain is built from TRBV12-5 and TRBJ1-2; D gene unclear. The CDR3 runs 13 residues. Germline-derived CDR1 and CDR2 are LGHNT and FRNRAP. Trimming removed 7 bases from V and 6 bases from J, with 15 bases in between. The CDR3 region is CASDRAERHGYTF. The CDR3 DNA sequence: TGTGCTAGTGATAGGGCCGAGAGGCATGGCTACACCTTC.

The gene calls are TRBV5-4 and TRBJ1-3; D is undetermined. Trimming stripped 2 bases from V and 2 bases from J, with 14 bases between. This CDR3 has 16 amino acids. The germline gives CDR1 SGHNT, CDR2 YYREEE (reference sequence). The CDR3 sequence is CASSFPGGNPGNTIYF. Here the CDR3 DNA reads TGTGCCAGCAGCTTTCCTGGCGGAAACCCTGGAAACACCATATATTTT.

This clone was recorded a few times. V usage is TRBV4-1 and J usage is TRBJ1-2; D may be TRBD1 (5 bases). Germline V lookup: CDR1 MGHRA, CDR2 YSYEKL. This CDR3 contains 14 residues. Trimming removed 4 bases from V and 6 bases from J, with 15 bases in between. CDR3 bases: TGCGCCAGCAGCCGAGTACAGGAGGTAGATGGCTACACCTTC. Its protein product is CASSRVQEVDGYTF.

A few counts support this clone. The chain has TRBV6-5 and TRBJ2-7; 7 nucleotides match TRBD2. This CDR3 is built from 16 residues. The junction had 11 bases not matched to a gene; V was cut back by 4 bases and J by 2 bases. CDR1 and CDR2 (germline): MNHEY, SVGAGI. The CDR3 DNA sequence: TGTGCCAGCAGTTCCGGAGGGCGGGGGATACCCTACGAGCAGTACTTC. Translation: CASSSGGRGIPYEQYF.

The V and J genes are TRBV25-1 and TRBJ2-5; D is unclear. The CDR3 is made up of 15 amino acids. Between the trimmed V and J ends, which lost 4 bases and 0 bases, there was a span of 12 bases. In germline, CDR1 is MGHDK, CDR2 SYGVNS. The CDR3 DNA reads as TGTGCCAGCAGTGCCTTTGAGGAGTACCAAGAGACCCAGTACTTC. Its translation: CASSAFEEYQETQYF.

This chain connects TRBV19 to TRBJ1-5; D ambiguous. Looked up from germline, CDR1 is LNHDA and CDR2 is SQIVND (reference sequence). The CDR3 contains 15 residues. The V and J ends lost 1 base and 5 bases respectively, with 12 bases between them. As DNA, the CDR3 is TGTGCCAGTAGTATAGTTGGGGTGAGCCATCAGCCCCAGCATTTT. It translates to CASSIVGVSHQPQHF.

The chain links TRBV5-1 to TRBJ2-7, with TRBD2 identical over 7 bases. The V and J ends lost 0 bases and 4 bases, in that order; junction bases with no gene match: 4. CDR1 and CDR2 from the germline V gene are SGHRS and YFSETQ. This CDR3 has 14 amino acids. The CDR3 bases are TGCGCCAGCAGCTTGGGAAGCGGGGATTACGAGCAGTACTTC. Translation: CASSLGSGDYEQYF. Supplemented by reference TRBV5-1 and TRBJ2-7, the full variable domain reads KAGVTQTPRYLIKTRGQQVTLSCSPISGHRSVSWYQQTPGQGLQFLFEYFSETQRNKGNFPGRFSGRQFSNSRSEMNVSTLELGDSALYLCASSLGSGDYEQYFGPGTRLTVT.

CDR3 sequence (DNA): TGTGCCAGCAGCTTAGGACTAGTTGAGCAGTTCTTC. Translated, it gives CASSLGLVEQFF. This chain links TRBV7-2 with TRBJ2-1, with D possibly TRBD2 on 6 matching bases. The CDR3 loop spans 12 amino acids. Trimming cost V 1 base and J 9 bases, with 7 bases left between them. CDR1 is SGHTA and CDR2 is FQGNSA in the germline V gene.

V usage is TRBV5-8 and J usage is TRBJ2-3; D call uncertain. The germline CDR1 and CDR2 sequences are SGHTS and YDEGEE. CDR3 size: 17 residues. Trimming left V 0 bases short and J 2 bases short, with 16 bases between. This chain's CDR3 is CASSLVWPESFTDTQYF. The CDR3 nucleotides are TGTGCCAGCAGCTTGGTCTGGCCGGAGAGTTTCACAGATACGCAGTATTTT.

CDR3 sequence (DNA): TGTGCCAGCAGCGTAGCGTCAGGGGACTATGGCTACACCTTC. This translates into CASSVASGDYGYTF. The rearrangement links TRBV9 to TRBJ1-2; D possibly corresponds to TRBD1 (6 bases). Germline V CDR1 and CDR2: SGDLS, YYNGEE. Trimming shortened V by 0 bases and J by 3 bases, and 9 bases separated the two germline ends. This CDR3 has 14 residues. The full variable domain, with the rest looked up from reference TRBV9 and TRBJ1-2, is DSGVTQTPKHLITATGQRVTLRCSPRSGDLSVYWYQQSLDQGLQFLIQYYNGEERAKGNILERFSAQQFPDLHSELNLSSLELGDSALYFCASSVASGDYGYTFGSGTRLTVV.

In this sample, this clone turned up a few times. This sequence joins TRBV27 and TRBJ1-6; D ambiguous. Trimming left V 5 bases short and J 3 bases short, with 5 bases between. This CDR3 contains 13 residues. CDR1 and CDR2 from the germline V gene are MNHEY and SMNVEV (reference sequence). The CDR3: CASSPIYNSPLHF. As DNA, the CDR3 is TGTGCCAGCAGTCCCATCTATAATTCACCCCTCCACTTT.

CDR3 in DNA: TGCAGCGCCGAATGGGGCGTAGGGTCCTACGAGCAGTACTTC. Residues: CSAEWGVGSYEQYF. This rearrangement joins TRBV29-1 to TRBJ2-7, with D perhaps TRBD1 (5 bases). Trimming shortened V by 7 bases and J by 1 base, and 17 bases separated the two germline ends. The CDR3 has 14 amino acids. Germline CDR1 reads SQVTM; CDR2 reads ANQGSEA.

The CDR3 DNA reads TGTGCCAGCAGTTCCCCTTGGGGGGCCACAGATACGCAGTATTTT. Translating it yields CASSSPWGATDTQYF. The chain couples TRBV28 to TRBJ2-3; D assignment may be TRBD1 or TRBD2 (6 bases each). V shed 4 bases and J shed 2 bases, with 13 bases lying between them. Germline CDR1 reads MDHEN; CDR2 reads SYDVKM. This CDR3 comprises 15 residues. The whole variable domain, remainder taken from reference TRBV28 and TRBJ2-3, is DVKVTQSSRYLVKRTGEKVFLECVQDMDHENMFWYRQDPGLGLRLIYFSYDVKMKEKGDIPEGYSVSREKKERFSLILESASTNQTSMYLCASSSPWGATDTQYFGPGTRLTVL.

The chain links TRBV10-1 to TRBJ2-7; D not resolved. Per germline, CDR1 WNHNN and CDR2 SYGVQD (reference sequence). The CDR3 length is 13 residues. The ends were cut back, 3 bases at V and 0 bases at J, with 6 bases in the middle. The CDR3 DNA is TGCGCCAGCAGTGACCCATACTCCTACGAGCAGTACTTC. Translation: CASSDPYSYEQYF.

This chain joins TRBV5-1 and TRBJ2-1, with D tentatively TRBD1 or TRBD2 (5 bases each). Germline values: CDR1 SGHRS, CDR2 YFSETQ. Trimming removed 4 bases from V and 5 bases from J, with 16 bases in between. CDR3 length equals 15 residues. This CDR3 is CASSTAGSPNNEQFF. Written as DNA, the CDR3 is TGCGCCAGCAGCACGGCAGGGAGCCCCAACAATGAGCAGTTCTTC.

V is TRBV6-5 and J is TRBJ2-7; TRBD1 is a possible D gene (6 bases). The V and J ends lost 1 base and 6 bases respectively, with 16 bases between them. CDR3 length: 15 residues. In germline, CDR1 is MNHEY, CDR2 SVGAGI. For the CDR3, the DNA is TGTGCCAGCAGTTACTTGATACAGGGAGTCCTCGAGCAGTACTTC. It specifies CASSYLIQGVLEQYF.

This chain uses TRBV20-1 with TRBJ2-1; perhaps TRBD2 as D (5 bases). Germline CDR1 DFQATT, CDR2 SNEGSKA (reference sequence). V lost 6 bases, J lost 10 bases, and 13 bases lay in between. The CDR3 has 11 amino acids. CDR3 coding DNA: TGCAGTGCCCTCGGGGTTAGAGAGCAGTTCTTC. This gives the protein CSALGVREQFF.

V is TRBV11-2 and J is TRBJ2-7, with TRBD1 identical over 7 bases. The CDR3 runs to 15 residues. CDR1 SGHAT and CDR2 FQNNGV come from the germline V gene. The V and J ends lost 4 bases and 4 bases, in that order; junction bases with no gene match: 10. The CDR3 DNA reads TGTGCCAGCAGCTACGATACGGGACAGATATACGAGCAGTACTTC. This gives the protein CASSYDTGQIYEQYF. Complete variable domain (other parts from reference TRBV11-2 and TRBJ2-7): EAGVAQSPRYKIIEKRQSVAFWCNPISGHATLYWYQQILGQGPKLLIQFQNNGVVDDSQLPKDRFSAERLKGVDSTLKIQPAKLEDSAVYLCASSYDTGQIYEQYFGPGTRLTVT.

The CDR3 spells CASSPGLAGVTEQYF. CDR3 bases: TGTGCCAGCAGCCCGGGACTAGCGGGGGTAACAGAGCAGTACTTC. The rearrangement uses TRBV5-8 and TRBJ2-7; 14 bases align to TRBD2. Germline V gives CDR1 SGHTS, CDR2 YDEGEE. The V gene end was trimmed by 4 bases and the J gene end by 7 bases; junction bases not matched to a gene: 7. The CDR3 contains 15 residues.